What follows are 23 T cell receptor beta chains derived from one specimen sequenced in a study of CXCR3-negative and CXCR3-positive naive CD8 T cells. Their antigen targets remain unknown. Carrying UMI labels, the TRB cDNA libraries were prepared through 5' RACE. TCRdb derives one entry per CDR3 protein from the 5' RACE reads, leaving out DNA. The sample holds about 150,000 distinct CDR3 sequences. Overall study results and limits: Naive cells that were CXCR3-positive had more hydrophobic TRB CDR3s (compared with CXCR3-negative naive cells).

Material for sequencing was naive CXCR3+ CD8+ T cells from blood. Specified subset: CD45RO-CCR7+CD27+CD95- naive CD8+ T cells expressing CXCR3 (TNR3+). All receptors derive from a human donor in good health. Some clones in this sample may be carry-over from other donors' samples.

The chain links TRBV7-9 to TRBJ2-7. Germline V gene data show CDR1 as SEHNR and CDR2 as FQNEAQ (reference sequence). This CDR3 spans 13 amino acids. CDR3 loop: CASSLTSGVEQYF.

The chain carries TRBV6-5 and TRBJ2-2; TCRdb gives TRBD2 as the D gene, but with no DNA this cannot be confirmed. The CDR3 is 15 amino acids. CDR1 and CDR2 from the germline V gene are MNHEY and SVGAGI. The CDR3 here is CASSYGRESTGELFF.

The rearrangement uses TRBV27 and TRBJ1-4; without DNA, the TCRdb call of TRBD1 cannot be checked. In germline, CDR1 is MNHEY, CDR2 SMNVEV (reference sequence). There are 14 residues in the CDR3. The CDR3 loop is CASSPGGEHEKLFF.

The rearrangement links TRBV20-1 to TRBJ1-6; TCRdb picks TRBD1, but there is no DNA to check that call. There are 13 residues in the CDR3. Per germline, CDR1 DFQATT and CDR2 SNEGSKA (reference sequence). The CDR3 sequence: CSACDRGTSPLHF.

The chain carries TRBV11-2 and TRBJ1-2; TCRdb reports TRBD1, a call that lacks DNA to check it against. Germline CDR1 reads SGHAT; CDR2 reads FQNNGV. This CDR3 contains 13 residues. CDR3 in amino acids: CASSSTGGYGYTF.

The chain recombines TRBV4-1 with TRBJ2-5; absent DNA, TCRdb's TRBD1 call cannot be checked. This CDR3 is 16 amino acids long. Germline CDR1 is MGHRA and CDR2 is YSYEKL. CDR3 sequence reads: CASSLPGQGAEETQYF.

V gene TRBV5-5 combines with J gene TRBJ2-1; TCRdb picks TRBD2, but there is no DNA to check that call. Per the germline V gene, CDR1 is SGHKS and CDR2 is YYEKEE (reference sequence). This CDR3 comprises 19 residues. CDR3: CASSYVFRVASGTYNEQFF.

J is TRBJ2-7 and V is TRBV4-1; the D gene TCRdb calls, TRBD2, cannot be checked with no DNA. Germline V lookup: CDR1 MGHRA, CDR2 YSYEKL. The CDR3 contains 16 residues. This CDR3 reads CASSLRTLAGDYEQYF.

The CDR3 is CASSLATGLNTEAFF. The chain combines TRBV7-9 with TRBJ1-1; the TRBD1 assignment by TCRdb is unverifiable without DNA. The CDR3 has 15 amino acids. The germline V gene encodes CDR1 SEHNR and CDR2 FQNEAQ (reference sequence).

The CDR3 is CASSSPLEDIQYF. The chain joins TRBV7-3 to TRBJ2-4; TCRdb's D call of TRBD1 is untestable without DNA. The CDR3 is 13 amino acids. Per germline, CDR1 SGHTA and CDR2 FQGTGA.

The V and J genes are TRBV7-8 and TRBJ2-2; TCRdb gives TRBD2 as the D gene, but with no DNA this cannot be confirmed. This CDR3 contains 17 residues. The germline V gene has CDR1 SGHVS and CDR2 FQNEAQ. The CDR3 loop reads CASSLAGLAGGTGELFF.

The V call is TRBV2, the J call TRBJ2-1; the TCRdb call, TRBD1, lacks DNA for checking. This CDR3 is 14 amino acids long. Germline V lookup: CDR1 SNHLY, CDR2 FYNNEI. This CDR3 reads CASSGGTGGLGQFF. Full variable domain (outside the CDR3, taken from reference TRBV2 and TRBJ2-1): EPEVTQTPSHQVTQMGQEVILRCVPISNHLYFYWYRQILGQKVEFLVSFYNNEISEKSEIFDDQFSVERPDGSNFTLKIRSTKLEDSAMYFCASSGGTGGLGQFFGPGTRLTVL.

The chain carries TRBV7-3 and TRBJ2-2; TCRdb's D gene call, TRBD2, goes unchecked for lack of DNA. The CDR3 runs to 16 residues. CDR1 SGHTA and CDR2 FQGTGA come from the germline V gene. The CDR3 reads CASSFSRWERAGELFF.

The chain couples TRBV6-2 or TRBV6-3 to TRBJ2-3; TCRdb proposes TRBD1, but this gene call is untestable without DNA. The CDR3 loop spans 17 amino acids. The germline gives CDR1 MNHEY, CDR2 SVGEGT. The CDR3 protein is CASSRLAGTGATDTQYF.

The chain combines TRBV5-1 with TRBJ2-7; TCRdb calls TRBD1, which cannot be checked without DNA. Germline CDR1 and CDR2: SGHRS and YFSETQ. The CDR3 is 14 amino acids. The CDR3 reads CASSLEGQGFEQYF.

The genes are TRBV7-9 and TRBJ1-1. The CDR3 loop spans 11 amino acids. Germline V CDR1 and CDR2: SEHNR, FQNEAQ (reference sequence). The CDR3 here is CASSLMSGAFF.

The chain carries TRBV24-1 and TRBJ2-3; no DNA is available, so the TRBD2 call from TCRdb remains unchecked. Germline CDR1 reads KGHDR; CDR2 reads SFDVKD. This CDR3 is built from 16 residues. CDR3 sequence reads: CATSDSLAGEGDTQYF.

This chain connects TRBV10-3 to TRBJ2-2. This CDR3 is 14 amino acids long. From germline, CDR1 is ENHRY and CDR2 SYGVKD. CDR3 sequence: CAISGGINTGELFF.

This chain joins TRBV28 and TRBJ2-7; TCRdb's D call, TRBD1, is unchecked because there is no DNA. Per germline, CDR1 MDHEN and CDR2 SYDVKM. The CDR3 runs 13 residues. This chain's CDR3 is CASEDRGAYEQYF.

This sequence joins TRBV3-1 and TRBJ2-7; TCRdb designates TRBD1, a call that cannot be tested without DNA. The CDR3 sequence is 17 residues long. CDR1 and CDR2 (germline): LGHDT, YNNKEL (reference sequence). The CDR3 sequence is CASSHHQTGPSSYEQYF.

J is TRBJ1-1 and V is TRBV28; no DNA is available, so the TRBD1 call from TCRdb remains unchecked. Per germline, CDR1 MDHEN and CDR2 SYDVKM. The CDR3 covers 17 residues. CDR3 amino acids: CASRVRGDRITNTEAFF.

V is TRBV3-1 and J is TRBJ2-2; TCRdb returns TRBD2, unconfirmable since there is no DNA. The CDR3 loop spans 19 amino acids. Germline V gene data show CDR1 as LGHDT and CDR2 as YNNKEL (reference sequence). CDR3 loop: CASSHPVGAAGGLTGELFF. Using reference TRBV3-1 and TRBJ2-2 for the parts outside the CDR3, the full variable domain is DTAVSQTPKYLVTQMGNDKSIKCEQNLGHDTMYWYKQDSKKFLKIMFSYNNKELIINETVPNRFSPKSPDKAHLNLHINSLELGDSAVYFCASSHPVGAAGGLTGELFFGEGSRLTVL.

The chain combines TRBV14 with TRBJ1-2. The CDR3 runs to 15 residues. CDR1 and CDR2 (germline): SGHDN, FVKESK. CDR3 protein: CASSQGRRTHYGYTF.